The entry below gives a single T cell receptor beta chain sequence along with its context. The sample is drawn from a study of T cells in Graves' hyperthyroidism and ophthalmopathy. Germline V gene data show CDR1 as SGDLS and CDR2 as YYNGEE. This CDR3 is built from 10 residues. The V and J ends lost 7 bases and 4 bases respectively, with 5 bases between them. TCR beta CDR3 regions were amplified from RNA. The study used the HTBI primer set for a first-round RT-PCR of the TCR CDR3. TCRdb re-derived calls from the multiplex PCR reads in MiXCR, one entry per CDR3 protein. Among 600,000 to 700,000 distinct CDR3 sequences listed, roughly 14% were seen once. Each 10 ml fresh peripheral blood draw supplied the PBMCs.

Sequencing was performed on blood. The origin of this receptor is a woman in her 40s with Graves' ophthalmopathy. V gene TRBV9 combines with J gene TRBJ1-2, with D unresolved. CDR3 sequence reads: CASGGYGYTF. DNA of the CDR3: TGTGCCAGCGGAGGCTATGGCTACACCTTC.